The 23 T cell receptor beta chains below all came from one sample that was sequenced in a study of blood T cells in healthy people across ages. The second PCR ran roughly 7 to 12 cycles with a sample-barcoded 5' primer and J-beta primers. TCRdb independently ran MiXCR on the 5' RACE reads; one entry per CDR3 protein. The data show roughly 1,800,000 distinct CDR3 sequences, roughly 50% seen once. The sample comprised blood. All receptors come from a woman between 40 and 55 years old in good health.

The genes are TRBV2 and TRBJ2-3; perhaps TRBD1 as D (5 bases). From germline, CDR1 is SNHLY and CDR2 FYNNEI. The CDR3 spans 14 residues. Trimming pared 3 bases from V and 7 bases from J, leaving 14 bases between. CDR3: CASSETEGKNTQYF. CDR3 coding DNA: TGTGCCAGCAGTGAGACAGAAGGGAAGAATACGCAGTATTTT.

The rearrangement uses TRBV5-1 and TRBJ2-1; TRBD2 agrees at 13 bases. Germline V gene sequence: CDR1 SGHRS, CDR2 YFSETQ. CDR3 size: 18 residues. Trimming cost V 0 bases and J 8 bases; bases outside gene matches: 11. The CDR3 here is CASSLAPTSGGASDEQFF. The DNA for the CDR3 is TGCGCCAGCAGCTTGGCCCCCACTAGCGGGGGGGCCTCCGATGAGCAGTTCTTC.

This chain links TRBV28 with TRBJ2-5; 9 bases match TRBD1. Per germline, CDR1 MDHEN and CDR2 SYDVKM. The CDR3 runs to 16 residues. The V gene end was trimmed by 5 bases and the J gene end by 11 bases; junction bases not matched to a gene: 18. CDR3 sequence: CASSVTGTGTKNEQYF. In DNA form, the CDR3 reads TGTGCCAGCAGTGTGACCGGGACAGGGACAAAGAATGAGCAGTACTTC.

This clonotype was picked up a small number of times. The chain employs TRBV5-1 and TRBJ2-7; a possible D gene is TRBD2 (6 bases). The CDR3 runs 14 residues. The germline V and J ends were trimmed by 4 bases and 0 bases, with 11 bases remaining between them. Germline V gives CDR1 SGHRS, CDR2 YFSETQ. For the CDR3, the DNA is TGCGCCAGCAGCCCGGGGGACCACTCCTACGAGCAGTACTTC. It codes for CASSPGDHSYEQYF.

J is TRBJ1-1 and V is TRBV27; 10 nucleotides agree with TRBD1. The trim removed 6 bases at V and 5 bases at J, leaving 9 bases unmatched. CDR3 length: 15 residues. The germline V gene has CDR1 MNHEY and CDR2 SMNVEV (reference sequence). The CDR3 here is CASSPTGGRGTEAFF. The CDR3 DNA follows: TGTGCCAGCAGCCCGACAGGGGGCCGGGGAACTGAAGCTTTCTTT.

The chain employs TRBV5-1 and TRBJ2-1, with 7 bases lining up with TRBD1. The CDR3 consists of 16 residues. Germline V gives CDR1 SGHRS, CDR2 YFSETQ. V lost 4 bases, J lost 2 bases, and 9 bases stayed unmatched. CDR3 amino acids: CASSPITGVAYNEQFF. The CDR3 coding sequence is TGCGCCAGCAGCCCTATAACAGGGGTGGCCTACAATGAGCAGTTCTTC.

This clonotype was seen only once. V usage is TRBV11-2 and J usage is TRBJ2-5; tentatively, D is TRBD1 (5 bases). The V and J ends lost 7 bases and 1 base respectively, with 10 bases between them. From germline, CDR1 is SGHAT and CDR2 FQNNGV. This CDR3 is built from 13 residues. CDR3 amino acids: CASKRQFQETQYF. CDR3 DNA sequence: TGTGCCAGCAAGAGACAGTTCCAAGAGACCCAGTACTTC.

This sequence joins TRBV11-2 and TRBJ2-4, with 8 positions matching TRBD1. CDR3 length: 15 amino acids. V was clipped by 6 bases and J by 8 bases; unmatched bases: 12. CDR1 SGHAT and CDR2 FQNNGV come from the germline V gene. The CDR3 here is CASSYTTGAWDIQYF. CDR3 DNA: TGTGCCAGCAGTTATACGACAGGGGCCTGGGACATTCAGTACTTC.

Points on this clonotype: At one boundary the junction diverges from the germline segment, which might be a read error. As DNA, the CDR3 is TGTGCCATCAGTGAGGAGGACAGAGAGTACGGGCAGTACTTC. Protein: CAISEEDREYGQYF. V is TRBV10-3 and J is TRBJ2-7, with a possible D match to TRBD1 (6 bases). The CDR3 loop spans 14 amino acids. Germline-derived CDR1 and CDR2 are ENHRY and SYGVKD.

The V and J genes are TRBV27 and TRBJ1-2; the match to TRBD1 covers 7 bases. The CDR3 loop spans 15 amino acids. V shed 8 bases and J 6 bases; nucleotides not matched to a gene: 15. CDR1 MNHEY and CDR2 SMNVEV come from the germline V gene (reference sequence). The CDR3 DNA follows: TGTGCCAGCCGTAATGTTTACAGGGGAAAGGATGGCTACACCTTC. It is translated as CASRNVYRGKDGYTF.

For the CDR3, the DNA is TGCAGCGTCTCCACGGGGACAGTCTATGGCTACACCTTC. Translating gives CSVSTGTVYGYTF. The genes are TRBV29-1 and TRBJ1-2; 7 bases are shared with TRBD1. Germline V gives CDR1 SQVTM, CDR2 ANQGSEA. There are 13 residues in the CDR3. J gave up 4 bases and V 6 bases, and 8 bases lay outside the gene matches.

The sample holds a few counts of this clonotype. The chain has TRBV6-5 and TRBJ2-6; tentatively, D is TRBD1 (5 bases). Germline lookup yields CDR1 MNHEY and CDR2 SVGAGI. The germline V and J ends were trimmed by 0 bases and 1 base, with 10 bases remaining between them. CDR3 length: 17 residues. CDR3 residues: CASSYSGRGSGANVLTF. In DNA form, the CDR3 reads TGTGCCAGCAGTTACTCCGGTAGGGGATCTGGGGCCAACGTCCTGACTTTC.

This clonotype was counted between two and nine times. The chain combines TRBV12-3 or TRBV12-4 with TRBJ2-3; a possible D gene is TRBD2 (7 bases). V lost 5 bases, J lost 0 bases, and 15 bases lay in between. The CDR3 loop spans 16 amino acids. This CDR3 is CASSPLGGASTDTQYF. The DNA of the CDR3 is TGTGCCAGCAGTCCCCTAGGGGGGGCGAGCACAGATACGCAGTATTTT.

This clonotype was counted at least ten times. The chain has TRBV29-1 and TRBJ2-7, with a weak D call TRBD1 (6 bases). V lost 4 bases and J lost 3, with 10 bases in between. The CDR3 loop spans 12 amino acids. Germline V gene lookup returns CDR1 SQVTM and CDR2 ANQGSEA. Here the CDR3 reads CSVGDINYEQYF. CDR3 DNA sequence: TGCAGCGTTGGGGACATTAACTACGAGCAGTACTTC.

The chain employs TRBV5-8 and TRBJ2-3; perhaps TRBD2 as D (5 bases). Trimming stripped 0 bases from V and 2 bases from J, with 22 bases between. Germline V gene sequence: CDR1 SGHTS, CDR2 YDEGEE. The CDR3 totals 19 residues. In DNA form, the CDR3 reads TGTGCCAGCAGCTTGGCCCTCCCGTGGACGAGCGGATACACAGATACGCAGTATTTT. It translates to CASSLALPWTSGYTDTQYF.

This chain's CDR3 is CASSLGTGGPYNSPLHF. The CDR3 DNA reads as TGTGCCAGCAGTTTAGGGACAGGGGGACCCTATAATTCACCCCTCCACTTT. This sequence joins TRBV12-3 or TRBV12-4 and TRBJ1-6; TRBD1 agrees at 10 bases. Germline trimming cut 1 base from V and 2 bases from J; bases unmatched to any gene: 2. The CDR3 contains 17 residues.

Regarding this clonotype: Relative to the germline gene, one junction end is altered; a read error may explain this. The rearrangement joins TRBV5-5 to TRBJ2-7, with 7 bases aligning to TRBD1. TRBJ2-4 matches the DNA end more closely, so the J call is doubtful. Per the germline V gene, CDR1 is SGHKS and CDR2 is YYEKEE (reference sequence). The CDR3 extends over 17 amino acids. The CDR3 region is CTSSPVGGSKAKNIQYF. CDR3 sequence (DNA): TGTACCAGCAGCCCGGTAGGGGGCTCTAAGGCCAAAAACATTCAGTACTTC.

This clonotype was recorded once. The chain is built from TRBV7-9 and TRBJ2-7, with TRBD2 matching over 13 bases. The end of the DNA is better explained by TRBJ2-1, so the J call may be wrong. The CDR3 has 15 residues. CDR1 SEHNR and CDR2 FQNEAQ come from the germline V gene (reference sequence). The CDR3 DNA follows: TGTGCCAGCAGCTCCTGGACTAGCGGGAGTGCTGAGCAGTTCTTC. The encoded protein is CASSSWTSGSAEQFF.

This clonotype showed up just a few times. The CDR3 sequence is CASSDPGRGLNEKLFF. In DNA form, the CDR3 reads TGTGCCAGCAGTGACCCGGGAAGGGGGCTTAATGAAAAACTGTTTTTT. V usage is TRBV25-1 and J usage is TRBJ1-4, with 7 bases that match TRBD1. Germline assignment: CDR1 MGHDK and CDR2 SYGVNS. After removal of 3 bases from V and 4 bases from J, the junction contained 8 bases not matched to a gene. The CDR3 is made up of 16 amino acids.

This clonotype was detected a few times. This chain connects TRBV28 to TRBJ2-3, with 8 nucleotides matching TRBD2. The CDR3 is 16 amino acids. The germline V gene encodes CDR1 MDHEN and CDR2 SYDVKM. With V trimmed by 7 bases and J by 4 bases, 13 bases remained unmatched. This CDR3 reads CASKTPGLAAADTQYF. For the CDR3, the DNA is TGTGCCAGCAAAACCCCCGGACTAGCCGCCGCAGATACGCAGTATTTT. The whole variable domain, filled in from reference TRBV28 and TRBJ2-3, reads DVKVTQSSRYLVKRTGEKVFLECVQDMDHENMFWYRQDPGLGLRLIYFSYDVKMKEKGDIPEGYSVSREKKERFSLILESASTNQTSMYLCASKTPGLAAADTQYFGPGTRLTVL.

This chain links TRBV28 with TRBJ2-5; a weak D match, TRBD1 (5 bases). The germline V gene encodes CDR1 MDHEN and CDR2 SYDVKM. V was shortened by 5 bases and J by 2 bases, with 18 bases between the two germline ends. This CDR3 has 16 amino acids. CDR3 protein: CASSLSLQAYQETQYF. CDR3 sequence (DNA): TGTGCCAGCAGTCTCTCTTTACAGGCTTATCAAGAGACCCAGTACTTC. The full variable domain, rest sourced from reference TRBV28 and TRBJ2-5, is DVKVTQSSRYLVKRTGEKVFLECVQDMDHENMFWYRQDPGLGLRLIYFSYDVKMKEKGDIPEGYSVSREKKERFSLILESASTNQTSMYLCASSLSLQAYQETQYFGPGTRLLVL.

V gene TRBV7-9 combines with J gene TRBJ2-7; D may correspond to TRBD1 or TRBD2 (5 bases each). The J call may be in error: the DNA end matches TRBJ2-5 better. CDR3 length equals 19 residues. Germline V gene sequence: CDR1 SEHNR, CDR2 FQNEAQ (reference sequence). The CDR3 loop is CASSLARGTAFQQQETQYF. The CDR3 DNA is TGTGCCAGCAGCTTAGCGAGGGGTACGGCTTTCCAACAACAAGAGACCCAGTACTTC.

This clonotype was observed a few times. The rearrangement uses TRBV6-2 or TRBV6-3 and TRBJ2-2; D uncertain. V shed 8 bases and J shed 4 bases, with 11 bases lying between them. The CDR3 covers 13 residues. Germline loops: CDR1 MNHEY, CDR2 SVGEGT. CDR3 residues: CASSQASTGELFF. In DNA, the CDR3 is TGTGCCAGCTCTCAGGCGTCCACCGGGGAGCTGTTTTTT.